This T cell receptor beta chain came from a study of cytomegalovirus exposure and HLA in healthy donors. In the study overall: Earlier work reported about 110 million unique TCR beta sequences from approximately 180 million T cells.

In regard to this clone: What it recognizes is unknown.

The PCR made use of 60 Vbeta and 13 Jbeta primers. Here immunoSEQ multiplex PCR was the method, and the copy in TCRdb shows in-frame clones only, minus some. This table holds under 200,000 clones, around four fifths found once. Study-level findings and limits: Cytomegalovirus association was assigned to about 150 TCR beta chains. Clonal expansion, a later analysis showed, was greater in HLA-associated TCR beta chains than in equally common others.

Sequenced input: PBMCs. The source of this sequence is a female donor in good health and CMV-seronegative.

CDR3 coding DNA: TGCAGCGGGGGACAGGGGCAGGGTCAGCCCCAGCATTTT. Translated: CSGGQGQGQPQHF. The chain combines TRBV29-1 with TRBJ1-5; 10 bases are shared with TRBD1. Germline loops: CDR1 SQVTM, CDR2 ANQGSEA. V lost 7 bases to trimming and J lost 6 bases; unmatched junction nucleotides: 6. This CDR3 is built from 13 residues. Full variable domain (outside the CDR3, taken from reference TRBV29-1 and TRBJ1-5): SAVISQKPSRDICQRGTSLTIQCQVDSQVTMMFWYRQQPGQSLTLIATANQGSEATYESGFVIDKFPISRPNLTFSTLTVSNMSPEDSSIYLCSGGQGQGQPQHFGDGTRLSIL.